The rows below give T cell receptor beta chains drawn from one sample of a study of post-analysis software for immune sequencing data. MiXCR, applied by TCRdb to the PCR reads, yields one record per CDR3 protein. The table has fewer than 900,000 distinct CDR3 sequences, about 43% seen once. Material: blood. These receptors were obtained from a girl between 10 and 17 years old with multiple sclerosis. CDR3s include the opening cysteine and the closing phenylalanine or tryptophan. A D gene is named only where the DNA matches it firmly. Clone size appears in some rows only: once, few, many, or a class for an expanded clone.

>TRBJ2-7|TRBV14|-|-
CASSYNRGGEQYF
TGTGCCAGCAGCTATAACAGGGGAGGCGAGCAGTACTTC
>TRBJ2-2|TRBV7-9|TRBD2|-
CASSLLRLATGELFF
TGTGCCAGCAGCTTACTCAGACTAGCCACCGGGGAGCTGTTTTTT
>TRBJ2-1|TRBV11-2|TRBD2|few
CASRRLAGDVDEQFF
TGTGCCAGCAGAAGACTAGCGGGAGATGTTGATGAGCAGTTCTTC
>TRBJ2-7|TRBV21-1|-|-
CASSKIYRGTSGFSYEQYF
TGTGCCAGCAGCAAAATATATAGGGGGACTAGCGGGTTCTCCTACGAGCAGTACTTC
>TRBJ1-1|TRBV6-1|-|-
CASSVRRRGVTEAFF
TGTGCCAGCAGTGTAAGGAGACGTGGGGTCACTGAAGCTTTCTTT
>TRBJ2-3|TRBV12-3/TRBV12-4|TRBD2|-
CASSFPSGSADTQYF
TGTGCCAGCAGTTTTCCTAGCGGGAGCGCAGATACGCAGTATTTT
>TRBJ2-1|TRBV12-3/TRBV12-4|-|-
CASSLGLGGVEEQFF
TGTGCCAGCAGTTTAGGACTAGGGGGTGTAGAGGAGCAGTTCTTC
>TRBJ2-7|TRBV12-3/TRBV12-4|TRBD2|once
CASSSWTSGRAWGNEQYF
TGTGCCAGCAGTTCCTGGACTAGCGGGAGGGCCTGGGGTAACGAGCAGTACTTC
>TRBJ2-1|TRBV20-1|-|-
CGAPRQDTYNEQFF
TGCGGCGCCCCCCGACAGGACACCTACAATGAGCAGTTCTTC
>TRBJ2-3|TRBV5-1|TRBD1|-
CASSLEARQGQADTQYF
TGCGCCAGCAGCTTGGAGGCGAGACAGGGTCAGGCAGATACGCAGTATTTT
>TRBJ2-7|TRBV27|-|once
CASSLGRMSSYEQYF
TGTGCCAGCAGTTTGGGTAGGATGAGCTCCTACGAGCAGTACTTC
>TRBJ2-7|TRBV20-1|TRBD2|few
CSARLAQSYEQYF
TGCAGTGCCCGACTAGCGCAATCCTACGAGCAGTACTTC
>TRBJ1-1|TRBV6-1|TRBD1|-
CACTKSRGQGVGTEAFF
TGTGCCTGCACTAAGAGTAGGGGACAGGGGGTAGGCACTGAAGCTTTCTTT
>TRBJ1-6|TRBV29-1|-|few
CSTREGANSPLHF
TGCAGCACCCGGGAAGGGGCTAATTCACCCCTCCACTTT
>TRBJ2-7|TRBV19|TRBD2|-
CASSSRLAGVQSYEQYF
TGTGCCAGCTCTTCGCGACTAGCGGGAGTTCAATCCTACGAGCAGTACTTC
>TRBJ1-2|TRBV20-1|-|-
CSAREGEGYTF
TGCAGTGCTAGAGAAGGGGAGGGCTACACCTTC
>TRBJ2-2|TRBV20-1|TRBD2|few
CSVLAGQNTGELFF
TGCAGCGTTCTAGCGGGACAGAACACCGGGGAGCTGTTTTTT
>TRBJ2-1|TRBV20-1|TRBD1|-
CSARERWDRGDEQFF
TGCAGTGCTAGAGAAAGGTGGGACAGGGGGGATGAGCAGTTCTTC
>TRBJ2-1|TRBV4-1|-|-
CASSEGGPAHYNEQFF
TGCGCCAGCAGCGAAGGAGGCCCCGCGCACTACAATGAGCAGTTCTTC
>TRBJ2-7|TRBV20-1|TRBD2|-
CSANKEGLVNHEQYF
TGCAGTGCTAATAAAGAGGGACTAGTTAACCACGAGCAGTACTTC
>TRBJ2-7|TRBV28|TRBD1|few
CASSQPGQRSSYEQYF
TGTGCCAGCAGTCAGCCGGGACAGAGGAGCTCCTACGAGCAGTACTTC
>TRBJ1-6|TRBV30|-|few
CAWSSPGPGAGDSPLHF
TGTGCCTGGAGCTCACCGGGCCCCGGCGCGGGAGATTCACCCCTCCACTTT
>TRBJ1-2|TRBV4-3|-|-
CASSHLGQLNYGYTF
TGCGCCAGCAGTCACCTAGGACAGCTAAACTATGGCTACACCTTC
>TRBJ1-1|TRBV7-9|-|-
CATPGPINTEAFF
TGTGCCACGCCCGGGCCAATTAACACTGAAGCTTTCTTT
>TRBJ2-5|TRBV12-3/TRBV12-4|-|-
CASSLGALLARETQYF
TGTGCCAGCAGTTTGGGGGCCCTACTAGCGCGAGAGACCCAGTACTTC
>TRBJ1-1|TRBV28|-|-
CASSSLPPGDLNTEAFF
TGTGCCAGCAGTTCACTACCCCCAGGGGACCTGAACACTGAAGCTTTCTTT
>TRBJ2-7|TRBV2|-|-
CARGTGTGKYEQYF
TGTGCCAGGGGGACCGGGACTGGAAAGTACGAGCAGTACTTC
>TRBJ1-2|TRBV9|-|-
CASSALTHGYTF
TGTGCCAGCAGCGCCCTAACCCATGGCTACACCTTC
>TRBJ2-1|TRBV28|TRBD2|-
CASSGRAGGPLDEQFF
TGTGCCAGCAGTGGACGGGCGGGAGGGCCTCTCGATGAGCAGTTCTTC
>TRBJ2-3|TRBV24-1|-|-
CATSDFGGRSTDTQYF
TGTGCCACCAGTGATTTCGGCGGACGTAGCACAGATACGCAGTATTTT
>TRBJ1-1|TRBV28|TRBD1|-
CASSFRGWDTEAFF
TGTGCCAGCAGTTTCAGGGGGTGGGACACTGAAGCTTTCTTT
>TRBJ1-5|TRBV27|-|-
CASSLSPPTGLNQPQHF
TGTGCCAGCAGTTTATCCCCCCCGACGGGCCTCAATCAGCCCCAGCATTTT
>TRBJ2-7|TRBV9|TRBD2|few
CASSVGGGLAEQYF
TGTGCCAGCAGCGTAGGGGGGGGGTTGGCCGAGCAGTACTTC
>TRBJ2-3|TRBV25-1|TRBD2|-
CASSEFDLAGGDTQYF
TGTGCCAGCAGTGAATTCGATCTAGCGGGAGGAGATACGCAGTATTTT
>TRBJ2-1|TRBV7-9|-|-
CASSLAEENYNEQFF
TGTGCCAGCAGCTTAGCGGAGGAGAATTACAATGAGCAGTTCTTC
>TRBJ2-4|TRBV18|-|few
CASSPLAPRSGKNIQYF
TGTGCCAGCTCACCACTAGCCCCTCGGTCCGGGAAAAACATTCAGTACTTC
>TRBJ2-2|TRBV10-3|-|-
CAIGAPRVSTGELFF
TGTGCCATCGGGGCCCCCAGAGTGAGCACCGGGGAGCTGTTTTTT
>TRBJ2-7|TRBV5-1|TRBD2|few
CASRLGLAGVYEQYF
TGCGCCAGCAGGTTGGGATTAGCGGGAGTCTACGAGCAGTACTTC
>TRBJ2-5|TRBV7-9|-|once
CASSLPDSLKQYF
TGTGCCAGCAGCTTACCAGACTCCCTTAAGCAGTACTTC
>TRBJ2-1|TRBV5-6|-|few
CASSFSGRAEQFF
TGTGCCAGCAGCTTCTCCGGTAGGGCTGAGCAGTTCTTC
>TRBJ2-5|TRBV5-1|-|-
CASSFGVGPERQVNWETQYF
TGCGCCAGCAGCTTTGGGGTTGGCCCGGAACGACAGGTGAATTGGGAGACCCAGTACTTC
>TRBJ2-1|TRBV12-3/TRBV12-4|-|-
CASSPAGSCNEQFF
TGTGCCAGCAGTCCTGCCGGGAGTTGCAATGAGCAGTTCTTC
>TRBJ2-1|TRBV3-1|-|-
CASSQVSSPYNEQFF
TGTGCCAGCAGCCAAGTATCTAGCCCCTACAATGAGCAGTTCTTC
>TRBJ2-5|TRBV11-2|-|-
CASSLGPGIQKTQYF
TGTGCCAGCAGCTTAGGACCAGGAATCCAAAAGACCCAGTACTTC
>TRBJ2-1|TRBV7-2|TRBD2|few
CASSLGWSSGRENEQFF
TGTGCCAGCAGCTTAGGTTGGAGTAGCGGGAGGGAAAATGAGCAGTTCTTC
>TRBJ2-4|TRBV20-1|TRBD2|-
CSARAAGGNIQYF
TGCAGTGCTAGAGCGGCGGGAGGAAACATTCAGTACTTC
>TRBJ2-5|TRBV2|-|few
CASSEALLQETQYF
TGTGCCAGCAGTGAAGCGTTACTCCAAGAGACCCAGTACTTC
>TRBJ1-2|TRBV5-5|-|once
CASSFTSSRDYGYTF
TGTGCCAGCAGCTTTACAAGCTCTAGGGACTATGGCTACACCTTC